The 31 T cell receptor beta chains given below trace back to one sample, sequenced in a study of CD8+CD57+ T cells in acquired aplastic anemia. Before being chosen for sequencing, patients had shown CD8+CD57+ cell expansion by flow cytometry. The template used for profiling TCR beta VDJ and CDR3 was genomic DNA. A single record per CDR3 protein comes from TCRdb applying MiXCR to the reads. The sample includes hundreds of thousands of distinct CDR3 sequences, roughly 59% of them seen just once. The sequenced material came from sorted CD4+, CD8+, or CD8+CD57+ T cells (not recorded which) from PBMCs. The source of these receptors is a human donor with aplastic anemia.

The CDR3 DNA reads TGCGCCAGCACGGCGTTTAGCGGGAGCTATGAGCAGTTCTTC. It specifies CASTAFSGSYEQFF. The V and J genes are TRBV10-2 and TRBJ2-1, with TRBD2 identical over 9 bases. Germline trimming cut 7 bases from V and 8 bases from J; bases unmatched to any gene: 9. Germline V lookup: CDR1 WSHSY, CDR2 SAAADI. This CDR3 has 14 residues.

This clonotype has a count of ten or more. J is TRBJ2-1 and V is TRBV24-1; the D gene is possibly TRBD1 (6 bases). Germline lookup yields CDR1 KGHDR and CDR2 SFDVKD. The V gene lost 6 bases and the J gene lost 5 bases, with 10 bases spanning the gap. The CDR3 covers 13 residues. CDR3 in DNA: TGTGCCACCAGTCGGGACACTGACAATGAGCAGTTCTTC. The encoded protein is CATSRDTDNEQFF.

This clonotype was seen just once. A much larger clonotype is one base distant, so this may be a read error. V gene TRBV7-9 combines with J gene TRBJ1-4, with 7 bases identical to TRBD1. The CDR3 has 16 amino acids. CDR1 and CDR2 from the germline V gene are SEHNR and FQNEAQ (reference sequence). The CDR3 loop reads CASSQEGGTVPEKLIF. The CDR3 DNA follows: TGTGCCAGCAGCCAAGAAGGAGGGACAGTCCCAGAAAAACTGATTTTT.

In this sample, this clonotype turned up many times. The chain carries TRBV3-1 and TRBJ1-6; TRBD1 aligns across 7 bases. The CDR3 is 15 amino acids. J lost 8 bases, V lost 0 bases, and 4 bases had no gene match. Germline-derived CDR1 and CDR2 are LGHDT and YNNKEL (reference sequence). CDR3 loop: CASSQDRQGYSPLHF. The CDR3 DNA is TGTGCCAGCAGCCAAGACCGACAGGGTTATTCACCCCTCCACTTT.

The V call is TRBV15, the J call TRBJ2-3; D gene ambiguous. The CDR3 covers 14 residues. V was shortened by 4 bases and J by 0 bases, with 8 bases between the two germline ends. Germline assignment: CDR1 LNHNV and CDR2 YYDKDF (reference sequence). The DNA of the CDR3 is TGTGCCACCAGCACCCAAACTAGCACAGATACGCAGTATTTT. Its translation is CATSTQTSTDTQYF.

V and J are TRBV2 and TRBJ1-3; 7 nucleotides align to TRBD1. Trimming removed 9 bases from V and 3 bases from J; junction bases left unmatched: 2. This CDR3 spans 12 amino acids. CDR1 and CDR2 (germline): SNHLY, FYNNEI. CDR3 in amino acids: CARTGFGNTIYF. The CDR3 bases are TGTGCCAGGACAGGGTTTGGAAACACCATATATTTT.

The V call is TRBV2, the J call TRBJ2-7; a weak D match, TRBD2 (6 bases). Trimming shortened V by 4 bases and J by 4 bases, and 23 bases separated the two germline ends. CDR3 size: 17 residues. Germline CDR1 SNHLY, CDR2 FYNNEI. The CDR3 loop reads CASSVPPTRTDYYEQYF. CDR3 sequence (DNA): TGTGCCAGCAGTGTCCCTCCTACAAGGACGGACTATTACGAGCAGTACTTC.

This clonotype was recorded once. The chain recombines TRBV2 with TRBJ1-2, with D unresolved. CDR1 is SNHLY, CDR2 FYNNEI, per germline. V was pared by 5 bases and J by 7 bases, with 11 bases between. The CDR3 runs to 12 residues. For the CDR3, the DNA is TGTGCCAGCAGTAGAGAATCCGCTGGCTACACCTTC. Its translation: CASSRESAGYTF.

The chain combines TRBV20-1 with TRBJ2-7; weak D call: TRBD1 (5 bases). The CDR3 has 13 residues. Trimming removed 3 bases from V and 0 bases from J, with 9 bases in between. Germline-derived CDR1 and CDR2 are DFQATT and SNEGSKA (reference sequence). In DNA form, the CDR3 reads TGCAGTGCTAGCAGCAGGGACTCCTACGAGCAGTACTTC. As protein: CSASSRDSYEQYF.

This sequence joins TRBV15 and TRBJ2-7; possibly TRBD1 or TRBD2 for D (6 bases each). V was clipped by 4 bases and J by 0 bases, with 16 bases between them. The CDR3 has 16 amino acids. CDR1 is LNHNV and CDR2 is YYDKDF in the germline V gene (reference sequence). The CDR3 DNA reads TGTGCCACCAGCATTCCGGTAGGAGGGGGCTCCTACGAGCAGTACTTC. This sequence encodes CATSIPVGGGSYEQYF.

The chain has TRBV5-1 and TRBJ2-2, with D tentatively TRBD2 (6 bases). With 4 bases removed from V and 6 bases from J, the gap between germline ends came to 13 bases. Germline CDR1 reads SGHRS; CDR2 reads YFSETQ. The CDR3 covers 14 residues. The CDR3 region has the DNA TGCGCCAGCAGCACGGACGGGGGTCCCGGGGAGCTGTTTTTT. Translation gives CASSTDGGPGELFF.

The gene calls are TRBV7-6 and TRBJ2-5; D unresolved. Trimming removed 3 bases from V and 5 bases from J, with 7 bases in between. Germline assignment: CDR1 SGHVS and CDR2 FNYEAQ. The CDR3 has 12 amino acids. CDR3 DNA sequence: TGTGCCAGCAGCTTCACCGGGGAGACCCAGTACTTC. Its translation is CASSFTGETQYF. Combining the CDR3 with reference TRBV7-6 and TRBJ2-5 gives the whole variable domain GAGVSQSPRYKVTKRGQDVALRCDPISGHVSLYWYRQALGQGPEFLTYFNYEAQQDKSGLPNDRFSAERPEGSISTLTIQRTEQRDSAMYRCASSFTGETQYFGPGTRLLVL.

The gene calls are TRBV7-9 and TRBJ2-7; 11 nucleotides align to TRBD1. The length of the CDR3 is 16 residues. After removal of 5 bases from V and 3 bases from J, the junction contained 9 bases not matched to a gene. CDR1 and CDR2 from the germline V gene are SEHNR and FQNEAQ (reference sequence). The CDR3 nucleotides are TGTGCCAGCAGCCAAGACTCCGGGACAGGGGGCTACGAGCAGTACTTC. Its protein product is CASSQDSGTGGYEQYF.

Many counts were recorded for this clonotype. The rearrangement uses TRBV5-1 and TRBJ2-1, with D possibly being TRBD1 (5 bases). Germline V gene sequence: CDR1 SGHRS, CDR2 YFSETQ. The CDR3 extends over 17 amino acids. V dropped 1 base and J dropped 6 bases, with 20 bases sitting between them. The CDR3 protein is CASSLQQGYLASNEQFF. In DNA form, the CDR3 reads TGCGCCAGCAGCTTGCAGCAGGGCTATCTTGCCAGCAATGAGCAGTTCTTC. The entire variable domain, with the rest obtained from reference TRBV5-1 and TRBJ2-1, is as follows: KAGVTQTPRYLIKTRGQQVTLSCSPISGHRSVSWYQQTPGQGLQFLFEYFSETQRNKGNFPGRFSGRQFSNSRSEMNVSTLELGDSALYLCASSLQQGYLASNEQFFGPGTRLTVL.

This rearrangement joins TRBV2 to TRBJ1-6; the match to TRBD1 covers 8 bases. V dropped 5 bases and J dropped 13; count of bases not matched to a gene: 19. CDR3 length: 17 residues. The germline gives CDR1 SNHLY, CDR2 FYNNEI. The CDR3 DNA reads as TGTGCCAGCAGTCGGAGACGCAGGGGGCAGGTCGGTTCGCCCCTCCACTTT. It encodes CASSRRRRGQVGSPLHF. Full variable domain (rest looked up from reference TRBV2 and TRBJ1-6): EPEVTQTPSHQVTQMGQEVILRCVPISNHLYFYWYRQILGQKVEFLVSFYNNEISEKSEIFDDQFSVERPDGSNFTLKIRSTKLEDSAMYFCASSRRRRGQVGSPLHFGNGTRLTVT.

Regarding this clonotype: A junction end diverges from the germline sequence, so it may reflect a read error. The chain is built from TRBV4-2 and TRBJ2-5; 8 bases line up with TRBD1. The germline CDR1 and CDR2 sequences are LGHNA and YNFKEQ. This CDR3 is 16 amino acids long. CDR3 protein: CASSPQTGAQQEAQYF. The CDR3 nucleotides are TGTGCCAGCAGCCCGCAGACAGGGGCTCAACAAGAGGCCCAGTACTTC.

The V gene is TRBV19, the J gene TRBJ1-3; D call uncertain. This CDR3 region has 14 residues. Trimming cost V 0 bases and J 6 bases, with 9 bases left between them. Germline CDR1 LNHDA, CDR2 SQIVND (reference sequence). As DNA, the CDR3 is TGTGCCAGTAGTATAGACCGGGAAACAAACACCATATATTTT. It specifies CASSIDRETNTIYF.

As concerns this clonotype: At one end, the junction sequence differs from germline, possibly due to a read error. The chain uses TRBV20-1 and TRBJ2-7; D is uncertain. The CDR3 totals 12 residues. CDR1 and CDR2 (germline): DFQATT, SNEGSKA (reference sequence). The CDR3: CSAITESCEQYF. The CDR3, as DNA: TGCAGTGCTATTACAGAGTCCTGCGAGCAGTACTTC.

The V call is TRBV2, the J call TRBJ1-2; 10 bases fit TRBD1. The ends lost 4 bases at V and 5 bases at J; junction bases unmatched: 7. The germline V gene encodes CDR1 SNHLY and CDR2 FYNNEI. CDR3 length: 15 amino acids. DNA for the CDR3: TGTGCCAGCAGTGTGACAGGGGGCAGGCAATATGGCTACACCTTC. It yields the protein CASSVTGGRQYGYTF.

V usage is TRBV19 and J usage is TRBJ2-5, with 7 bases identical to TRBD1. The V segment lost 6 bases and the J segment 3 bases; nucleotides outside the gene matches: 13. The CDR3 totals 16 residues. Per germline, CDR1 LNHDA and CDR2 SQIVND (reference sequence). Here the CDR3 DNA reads TGTGCCAGTAGACAGACAGGGTCTAAGGGGGAAGAGACCCAGTACTTC. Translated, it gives CASRQTGSKGEETQYF.

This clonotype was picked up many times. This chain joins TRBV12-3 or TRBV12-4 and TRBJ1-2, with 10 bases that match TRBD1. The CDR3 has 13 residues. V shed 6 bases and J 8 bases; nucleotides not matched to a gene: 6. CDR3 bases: TGTGCCAGCAGCCCCGACAGGGGGCTCGGCTACACCTTC. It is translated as CASSPDRGLGYTF.

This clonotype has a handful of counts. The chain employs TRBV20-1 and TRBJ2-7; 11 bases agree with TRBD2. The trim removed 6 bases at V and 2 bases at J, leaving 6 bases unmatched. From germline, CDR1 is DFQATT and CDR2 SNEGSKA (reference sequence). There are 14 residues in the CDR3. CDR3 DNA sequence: TGCAGTGCAACTAGCGGGGGAGACCCCTACGAGCAGTACTTC. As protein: CSATSGGDPYEQYF.

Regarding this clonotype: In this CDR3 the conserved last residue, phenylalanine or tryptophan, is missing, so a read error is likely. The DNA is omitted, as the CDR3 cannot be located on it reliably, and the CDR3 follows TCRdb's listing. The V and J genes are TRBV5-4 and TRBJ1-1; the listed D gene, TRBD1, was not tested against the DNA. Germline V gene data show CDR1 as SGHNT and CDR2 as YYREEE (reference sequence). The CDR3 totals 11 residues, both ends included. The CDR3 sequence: CASSSGTAANY.

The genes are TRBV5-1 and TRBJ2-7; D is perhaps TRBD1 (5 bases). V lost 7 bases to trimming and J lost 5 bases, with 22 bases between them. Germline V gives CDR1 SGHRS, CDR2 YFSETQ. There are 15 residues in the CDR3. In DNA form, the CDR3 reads TGCGCCAGCGGCCTGAGAACGACAGCCTTTGACGAGCAGTACTTC. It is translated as CASGLRTTAFDEQYF. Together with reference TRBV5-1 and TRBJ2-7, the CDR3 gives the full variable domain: KAGVTQTPRYLIKTRGQQVTLSCSPISGHRSVSWYQQTPGQGLQFLFEYFSETQRNKGNFPGRFSGRQFSNSRSEMNVSTLELGDSALYLCASGLRTTAFDEQYFGPGTRLTVT.

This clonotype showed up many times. The CDR3 loop is CASSITDTQYF. In DNA, the CDR3 is TGTGCCAGTAGTATCACAGATACGCAGTATTTT. This rearrangement joins TRBV19 to TRBJ2-3; no clear D gene. The V gene lost 3 bases and the J gene lost 2 bases, with 0 bases spanning the gap. Germline V gives CDR1 LNHDA, CDR2 SQIVND (reference sequence). There are 11 residues in the CDR3.

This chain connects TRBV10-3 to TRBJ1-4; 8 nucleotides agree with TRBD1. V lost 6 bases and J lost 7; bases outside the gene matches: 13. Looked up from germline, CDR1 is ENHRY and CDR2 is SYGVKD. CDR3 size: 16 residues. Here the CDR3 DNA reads TGTGCCATCAGCGCCCCTCCCGGGACAGGAACTGAAAAACTGTTTTTT. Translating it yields CAISAPPGTGTEKLFF.

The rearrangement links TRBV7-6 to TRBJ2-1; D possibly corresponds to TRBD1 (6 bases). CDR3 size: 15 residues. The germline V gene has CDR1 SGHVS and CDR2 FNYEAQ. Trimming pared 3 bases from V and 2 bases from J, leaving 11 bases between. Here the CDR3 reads CASSFGDTPYNEQFF. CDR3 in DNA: TGTGCCAGCAGCTTCGGGGACACCCCCTACAATGAGCAGTTCTTC.

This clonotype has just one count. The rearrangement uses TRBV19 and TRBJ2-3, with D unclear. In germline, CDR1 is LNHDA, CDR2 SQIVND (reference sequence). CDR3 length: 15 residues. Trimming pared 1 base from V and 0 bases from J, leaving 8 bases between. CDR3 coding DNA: TGTGCCAGTAGTATAGTGGCCAGAAGCACAGATACGCAGTATTTT. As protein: CASSIVARSTDTQYF. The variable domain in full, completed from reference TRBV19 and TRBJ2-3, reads DGGITQSPKYLFRKEGQNVTLSCEQNLNHDAMYWYRQDPGQGLRLIYYSQIVNDFQKGDIAEGYSVSREKKESFPLTVTSAQKNPTAFYLCASSIVARSTDTQYFGPGTRLTVL.

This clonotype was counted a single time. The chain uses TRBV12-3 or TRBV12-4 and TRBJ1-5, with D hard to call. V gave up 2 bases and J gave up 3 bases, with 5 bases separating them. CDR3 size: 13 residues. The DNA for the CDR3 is TGTGCCAGCAGTTTAAGAGACAATCAGCCCCAGCATTTT. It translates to CASSLRDNQPQHF.

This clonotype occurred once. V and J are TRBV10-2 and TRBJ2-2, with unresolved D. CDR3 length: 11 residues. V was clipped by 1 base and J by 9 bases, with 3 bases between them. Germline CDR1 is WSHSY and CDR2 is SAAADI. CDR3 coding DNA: TGCGCCAGCAGTGAGTTGAGGGAGCTGTTTTTT. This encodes CASSELRELFF.

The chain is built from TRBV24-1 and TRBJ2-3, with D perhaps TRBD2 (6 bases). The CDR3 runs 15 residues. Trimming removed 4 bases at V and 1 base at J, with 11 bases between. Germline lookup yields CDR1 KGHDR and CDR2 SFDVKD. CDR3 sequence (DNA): TGTGCCACCAGTGAGACAGCGGGCGGCACAGATACGCAGTATTTT. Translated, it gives CATSETAGGTDTQYF.